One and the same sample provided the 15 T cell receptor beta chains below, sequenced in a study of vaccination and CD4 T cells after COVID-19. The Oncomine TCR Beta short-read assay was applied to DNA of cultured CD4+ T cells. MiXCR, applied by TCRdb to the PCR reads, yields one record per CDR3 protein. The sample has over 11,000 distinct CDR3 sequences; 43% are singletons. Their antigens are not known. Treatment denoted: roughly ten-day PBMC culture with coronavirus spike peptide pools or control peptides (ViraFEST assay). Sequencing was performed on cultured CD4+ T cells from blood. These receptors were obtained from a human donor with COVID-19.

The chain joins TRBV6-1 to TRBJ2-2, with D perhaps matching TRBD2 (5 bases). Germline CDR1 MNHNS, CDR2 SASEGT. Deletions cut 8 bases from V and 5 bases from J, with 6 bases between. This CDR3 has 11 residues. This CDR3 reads CASGETGELFF. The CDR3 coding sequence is TGTGCCAGCGGGGAGACCGGGGAGCTGTTTTTT.

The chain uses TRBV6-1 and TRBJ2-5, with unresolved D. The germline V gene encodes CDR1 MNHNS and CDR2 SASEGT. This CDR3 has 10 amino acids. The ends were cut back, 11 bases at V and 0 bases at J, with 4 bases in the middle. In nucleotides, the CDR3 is TGTGCCCCCAACCAAGAGACCCAGTACTTC. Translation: CAPNQETQYF.

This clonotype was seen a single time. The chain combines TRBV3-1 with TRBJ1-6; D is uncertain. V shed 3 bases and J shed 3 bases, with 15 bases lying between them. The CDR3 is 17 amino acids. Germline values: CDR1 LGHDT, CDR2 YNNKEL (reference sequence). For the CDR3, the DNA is TGTGCCAGCAGCCACCGTGCAGCTAGTCTCTATAATTCACCCCTCCACTTT. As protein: CASSHRAASLYNSPLHF.

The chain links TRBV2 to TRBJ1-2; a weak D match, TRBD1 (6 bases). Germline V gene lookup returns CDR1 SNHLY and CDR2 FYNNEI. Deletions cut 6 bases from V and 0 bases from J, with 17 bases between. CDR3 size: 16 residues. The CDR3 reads CASRYRAPTANYGYTF. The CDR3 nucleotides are TGTGCCAGCAGGTACAGGGCCCCAACCGCTAACTATGGCTACACCTTC. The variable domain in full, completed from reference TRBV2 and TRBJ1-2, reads EPEVTQTPSHQVTQMGQEVILRCVPISNHLYFYWYRQILGQKVEFLVSFYNNEISEKSEIFDDQFSVERPDGSNFTLKIRSTKLEDSAMYFCASRYRAPTANYGYTFGSGTRLTVV.

CDR3 in DNA: TGTGCCAGCACCGCCTCGACACCGAACACTGAAGCTTTCTTT. Its translation is CASTASTPNTEAFF. The chain is built from TRBV7-8 and TRBJ1-1; D unresolved. Deletions cut 7 bases from V and 1 base from J, with 13 bases between. This CDR3 has 14 residues. Germline V CDR1 and CDR2: SGHVS, FQNEAQ.

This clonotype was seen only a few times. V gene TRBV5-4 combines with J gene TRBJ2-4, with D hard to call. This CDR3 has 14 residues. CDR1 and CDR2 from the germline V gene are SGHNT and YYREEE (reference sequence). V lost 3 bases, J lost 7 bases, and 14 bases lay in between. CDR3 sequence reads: CASSSGGSRNIQYF. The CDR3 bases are TGTGCCAGCAGCTCCGGCGGATCTCGGAACATTCAGTACTTC. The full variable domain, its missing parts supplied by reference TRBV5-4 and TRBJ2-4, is ETGVTQSPTHLIKTRGQQVTLRCSSQSGHNTVSWYQQALGQGPQFIFQYYREEENGRGNFPPRFSGLQFPNYSSELNVNALELDDSALYLCASSSGGSRNIQYFGAGTRLSVL.

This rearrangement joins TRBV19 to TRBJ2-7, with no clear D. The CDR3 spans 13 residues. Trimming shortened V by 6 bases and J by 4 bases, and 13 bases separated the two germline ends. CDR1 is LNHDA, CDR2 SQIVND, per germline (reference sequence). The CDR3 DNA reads TGTGCCAGTAGCCCGGGCCTTGAGTACGAGCAGTACTTC. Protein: CASSPGLEYEQYF.

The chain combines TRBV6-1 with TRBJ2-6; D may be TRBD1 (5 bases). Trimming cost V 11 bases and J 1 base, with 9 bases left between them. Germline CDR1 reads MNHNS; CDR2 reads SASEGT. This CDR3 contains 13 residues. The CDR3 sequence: CAGRQSGANVLTF. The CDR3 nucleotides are TGTGCCGGTAGACAGTCTGGGGCCAACGTCCTGACTTTC.

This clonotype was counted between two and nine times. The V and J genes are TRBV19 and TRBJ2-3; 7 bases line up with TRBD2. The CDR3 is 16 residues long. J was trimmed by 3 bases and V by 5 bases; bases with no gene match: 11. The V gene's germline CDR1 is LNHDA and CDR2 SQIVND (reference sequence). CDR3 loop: CASSPPGGGWTDTQYF. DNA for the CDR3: TGTGCCAGTAGTCCGCCTGGCGGGGGATGGACAGATACGCAGTATTTT. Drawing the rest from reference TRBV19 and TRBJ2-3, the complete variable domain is DGGITQSPKYLFRKEGQNVTLSCEQNLNHDAMYWYRQDPGQGLRLIYYSQIVNDFQKGDIAEGYSVSREKKESFPLTVTSAQKNPTAFYLCASSPPGGGWTDTQYFGPGTRLTVL.

The CDR3 region is CASSLGSGTGSYEQYF. CDR3 DNA: TGTGCCAGCTCCCTGGGATCCGGGACAGGGAGCTACGAGCAGTACTTC. The chain is built from TRBV18 and TRBJ2-7, with 9 bases lining up with TRBD1. This CDR3 spans 16 amino acids. V shed 6 bases, J shed 3 bases, and the junction held 12 bases outside the gene matches. Per germline, CDR1 KGHSH and CDR2 LQKENI.

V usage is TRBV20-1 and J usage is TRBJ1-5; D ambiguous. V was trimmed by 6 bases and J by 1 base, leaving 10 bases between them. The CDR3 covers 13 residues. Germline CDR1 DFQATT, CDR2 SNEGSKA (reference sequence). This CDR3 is CSASSVSNQPQHF. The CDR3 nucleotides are TGCAGTGCCAGTTCTGTAAGCAATCAGCCCCAGCATTTT.

DNA of the CDR3: TGTGCCAGCAGTATCTACAGGGCACCTCTTTACGAGCAGTACTTC. Its translation is CASSIYRAPLYEQYF. The V call is TRBV28, the J call TRBJ2-7; possibly TRBD1 for D (6 bases). The V gene's germline CDR1 is MDHEN and CDR2 SYDVKM. CDR3 size: 15 residues. V lost 5 bases and J lost 4, with 18 bases in between.

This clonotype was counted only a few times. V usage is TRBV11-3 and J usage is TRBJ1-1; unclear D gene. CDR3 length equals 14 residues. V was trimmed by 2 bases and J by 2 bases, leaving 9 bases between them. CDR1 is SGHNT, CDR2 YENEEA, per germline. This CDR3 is CASSLSPANTEAFF. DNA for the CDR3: TGTGCCAGCAGCTTATCTCCTGCTAACACTGAAGCTTTCTTT. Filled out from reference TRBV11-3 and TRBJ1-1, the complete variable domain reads EAGVVQSPRYKIIEKKQPVAFWCNPISGHNTLYWYLQNLGQGPELLIRYENEEAVDDSQLPKDRFSAERLKGVDSTLKIQPAELGDSAVYLCASSLSPANTEAFFGQGTRLTVV.

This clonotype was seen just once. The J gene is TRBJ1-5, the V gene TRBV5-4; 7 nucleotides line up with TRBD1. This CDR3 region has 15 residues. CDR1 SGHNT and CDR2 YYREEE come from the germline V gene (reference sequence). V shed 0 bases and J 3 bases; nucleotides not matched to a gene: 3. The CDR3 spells CASSLGGGYNQPQHF. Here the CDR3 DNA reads TGTGCCAGCAGCTTGGGAGGGGGCTACAATCAGCCCCAGCATTTT.

The CDR3 DNA follows: TGTGCCATCAGTGAACGGACAGTTAATGAAAAACTGTTTTTT. As protein: CAISERTVNEKLFF. The chain uses TRBV10-3 and TRBJ1-4; maybe TRBD1 (6 bases). The germline V and J ends were trimmed by 3 bases and 4 bases, with 9 bases remaining between them. Germline CDR1 and CDR2: ENHRY and SYGVKD. CDR3 size: 14 residues.